This T cell receptor beta chain comes out of a study of cytomegalovirus exposure and HLA in healthy donors. V lost 2 bases, J lost 6 bases, and 2 bases stayed unmatched. Germline values: CDR1 LNHDA, CDR2 SQIVND (reference sequence). The CDR3 is 15 amino acids. The study ran its PCR with 60 Vbeta and 13 Jbeta primers. The data were produced by immunoSEQ multiplex PCR, yet TCRdb's version contains in-frame clones alone and is incomplete. The table for this sample gives some 60,000 clones. This chain uses TRBV19 with TRBJ2-3; TRBD2 matches 13 bases. Specimen: PBMCs. This sequence originates from a man younger than 45 in good health and CMV-seropositive. The CDR3 here is CASSITSGRADTQYF. CDR3 coding DNA: TGTGCCAGTAGTATAACTAGCGGGAGGGCCGATACGCAGTATTTT. The whole variable domain, remainder taken from reference TRBV19 and TRBJ2-3, is DGGITQSPKYLFRKEGQNVTLSCEQNLNHDAMYWYRQDPGQGLRLIYYSQIVNDFQKGDIAEGYSVSREKKESFPLTVTSAQKNPTAFYLCASSITSGRADTQYFGPGTRLTVL.